Reported below is one T cell receptor beta chain. Its antigen is undetermined. The source of the sample is a study of T cells after yellow fever vaccination. Whole-study context: The fractions with low cell numbers were processed using SMART-Seq v4 Ultra Low Input. Study outcomes and limitations: Subsequent booster samples again held most clones from primary vaccination (just under 98% CD4, approximately 85% CD8). Some clonotypes were seen in both the CD4 and the CD8 compartments. These made up a small share and likely arose from convergent recombination.

The study made its TCR cDNA through 5'RACE template switching. That step introduced a universal primer site along with UMIs. One entry per CDR3 protein results from TCRdb running MiXCR on the 5' RACE reads. Of a few hundred thousand distinct CDR3 sequences in the sample, around 16% were seen once. Germline assignment: CDR1 SGHTA and CDR2 FQGNSA. The CDR3 consists of 14 residues. Deletions cut 4 bases from V and 2 bases from J, with 11 bases between. The specimen was PBMCs, collected about 5 days after the first yellow fever vaccination. The J gene is TRBJ2-5, the V gene TRBV7-2; a possible D gene is TRBD1 (5 bases). The TCR originated in a man aged 18 to 29 who received the YFV17D yellow fever vaccine. This CDR3 is CASSSDSTQETQYF. For the CDR3, the DNA is TGTGCCAGCAGCTCCGACAGTACACAAGAGACCCAGTACTTC.